This T cell receptor beta chain came from a study of radiotherapy plus CTLA-4 blockade in lung cancer (dated by TCRdb to between 2018 and 2020). Describing the broader study: Among enrolled patients, approximately 18% had an objective response and roughly 30% reached disease control.

From the cysteine up to the phenylalanine, the CDR3 has a length of 13 residues. Solely the CDR3 DNA is kept, with 39 bases framed from the first base. As encoded in the germline V gene (reference sequence), CDR1 is WNHNN while CDR2 is SYGVQD. Details on this clone: The antigen it binds to is not known. Relative to the germline gene, one junction end is altered; a read error may explain this.

Points the paper makes about the study in general: Early dynamic changes in blood T cell clones, together with increased serum interferon-beta after radiation, were reported as the strongest predictors of response. After treatment with radiotherapy and ipilimumab, TCR clones that originated in tumors expanded in peripheral blood.

The study evaluated CTLA-4 blockade (ipilimumab) given together with focal radiation therapy in patients who had chemo-refractory metastatic non-small-cell lung cancer. Library creation used the immunoSEQ multiplex PCR assay. TCRdb took this table from immuneACCESS and kept in-frame rearrangements with V and J called. Such tables lack part of the clones; where checked against another copy, unresolved V genes explain under half of the gap, and the rest is unexplained. For this sample the table gives 65,000 to 95,000 clones, of which around 86% were detected only once. Of the sample, around 0.8% is held by the ten largest clones.

The sample in question was peripheral blood, obtained from a patient treated with radiotherapy plus ipilimumab. This sequence originates from a human donor with non-small cell lung cancer who had stable disease on radiotherapy plus ipilimumab. The chain uses TRBV10-1 and TRBJ2-7; no D gene is confidently identified. The CDR3 region has the sequence CASSERMSCEQYF. The DNA sequence is TGCGCCAGCAGTGAGCGGATGTCCTGCGAGCAGTACTTC.